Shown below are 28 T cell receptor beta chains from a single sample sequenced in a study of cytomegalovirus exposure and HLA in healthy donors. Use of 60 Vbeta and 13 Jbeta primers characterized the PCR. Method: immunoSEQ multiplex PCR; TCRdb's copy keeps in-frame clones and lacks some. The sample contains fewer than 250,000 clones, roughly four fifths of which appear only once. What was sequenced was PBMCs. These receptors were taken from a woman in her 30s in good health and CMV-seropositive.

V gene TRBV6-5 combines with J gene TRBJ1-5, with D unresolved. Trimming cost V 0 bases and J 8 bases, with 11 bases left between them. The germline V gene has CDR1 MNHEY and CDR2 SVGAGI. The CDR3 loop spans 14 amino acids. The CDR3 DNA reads TGTGCCAGCAGTTACTCCGGGGTCGCGGAGCCCCAGCATTTT. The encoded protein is CASSYSGVAEPQHF.

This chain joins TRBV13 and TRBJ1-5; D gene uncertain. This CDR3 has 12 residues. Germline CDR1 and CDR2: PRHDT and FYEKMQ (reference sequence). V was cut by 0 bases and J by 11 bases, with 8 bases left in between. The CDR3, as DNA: TGTGCCAGCAGCTTAGGCCGGGAAGCCCAGCATTTT. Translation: CASSLGREAQHF.

CDR3 sequence reads: CASSPTGGSDYGYTF. In DNA form, the CDR3 reads TGTGCCAGCTCGCCGACAGGGGGCAGTGACTATGGCTACACCTTC. V usage is TRBV18 and J usage is TRBJ1-2; 10 bases fit TRBD1. The CDR3 length is 15 residues. Trimming at V came to 6 bases and at J to 3 bases, leaving 7 bases not matched to a gene. Germline V gene sequence: CDR1 KGHSH, CDR2 LQKENI.

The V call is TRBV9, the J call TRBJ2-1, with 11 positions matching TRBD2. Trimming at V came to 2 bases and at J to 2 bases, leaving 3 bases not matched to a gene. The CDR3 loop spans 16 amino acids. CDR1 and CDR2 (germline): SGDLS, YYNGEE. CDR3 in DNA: TGTGCCAGCAGCGTTGGGACTAGCGGTACCTACAATGAGCAGTTCTTC. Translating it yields CASSVGTSGTYNEQFF.

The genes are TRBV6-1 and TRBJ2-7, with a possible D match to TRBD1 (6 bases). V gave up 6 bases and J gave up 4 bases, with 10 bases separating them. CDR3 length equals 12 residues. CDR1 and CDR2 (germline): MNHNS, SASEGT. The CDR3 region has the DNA TGTGCCAGCAGCTATCAGGGGTACGAGCAGTACTTC. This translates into CASSYQGYEQYF.

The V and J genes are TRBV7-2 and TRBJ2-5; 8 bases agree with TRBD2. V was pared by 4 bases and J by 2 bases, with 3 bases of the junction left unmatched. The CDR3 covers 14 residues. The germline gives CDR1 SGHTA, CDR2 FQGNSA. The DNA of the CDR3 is TGTGCCAGCAGCTCACTAGCGGTACAAGAGACCCAGTACTTC. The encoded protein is CASSSLAVQETQYF.

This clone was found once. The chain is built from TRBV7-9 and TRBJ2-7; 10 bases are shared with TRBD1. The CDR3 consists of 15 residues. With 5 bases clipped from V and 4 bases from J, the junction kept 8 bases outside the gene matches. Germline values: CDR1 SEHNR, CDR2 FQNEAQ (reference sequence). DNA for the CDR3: TGTGCCAGCAGCCCCGGGACAGGGGTTCCATACGAGCAGTACTTC. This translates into CASSPGTGVPYEQYF.

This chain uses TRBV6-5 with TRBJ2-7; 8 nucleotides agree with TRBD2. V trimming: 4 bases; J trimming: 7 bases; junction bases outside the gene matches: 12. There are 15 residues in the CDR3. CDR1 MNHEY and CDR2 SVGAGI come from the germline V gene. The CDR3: CASSSSGTRGLEQYF. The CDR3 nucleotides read TGTGCCAGCAGTTCCAGCGGGACTAGAGGTTTGGAGCAGTACTTC.

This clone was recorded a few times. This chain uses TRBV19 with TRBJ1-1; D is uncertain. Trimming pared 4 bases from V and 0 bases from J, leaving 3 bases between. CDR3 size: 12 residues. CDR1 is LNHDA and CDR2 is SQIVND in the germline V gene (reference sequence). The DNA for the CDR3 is TGTGCCAGTAGTACCTTGAACACTGAAGCTTTCTTT. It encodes CASSTLNTEAFF.

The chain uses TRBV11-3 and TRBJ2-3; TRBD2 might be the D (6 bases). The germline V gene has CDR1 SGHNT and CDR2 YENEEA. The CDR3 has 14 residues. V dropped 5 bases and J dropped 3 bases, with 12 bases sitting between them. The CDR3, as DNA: TGTGCCAGCAGCCACCCGGGACTGACAGATACGCAGTATTTT. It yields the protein CASSHPGLTDTQYF.

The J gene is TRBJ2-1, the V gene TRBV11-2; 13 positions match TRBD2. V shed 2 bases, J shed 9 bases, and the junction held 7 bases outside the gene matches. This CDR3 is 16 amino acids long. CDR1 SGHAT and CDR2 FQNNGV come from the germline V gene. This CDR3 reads CASSLKGLAGEGEQFF. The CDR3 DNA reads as TGTGCCAGCAGCTTAAAAGGACTAGCGGGAGAAGGTGAGCAGTTCTTC.

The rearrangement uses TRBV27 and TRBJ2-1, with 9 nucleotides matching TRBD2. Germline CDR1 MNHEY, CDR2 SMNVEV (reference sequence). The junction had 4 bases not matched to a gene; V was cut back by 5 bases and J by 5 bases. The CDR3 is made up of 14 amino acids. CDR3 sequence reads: CASSRTSAHNEQFF. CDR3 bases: TGTGCCAGCAGTCGGACTAGCGCCCACAATGAGCAGTTCTTC.

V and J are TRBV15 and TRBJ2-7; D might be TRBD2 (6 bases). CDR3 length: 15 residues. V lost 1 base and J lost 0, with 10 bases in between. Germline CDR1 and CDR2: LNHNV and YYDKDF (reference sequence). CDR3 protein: CATSRAGAPSYEQYF. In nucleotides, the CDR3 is TGTGCCACCAGCAGAGCGGGAGCCCCCTCCTACGAGCAGTACTTC.

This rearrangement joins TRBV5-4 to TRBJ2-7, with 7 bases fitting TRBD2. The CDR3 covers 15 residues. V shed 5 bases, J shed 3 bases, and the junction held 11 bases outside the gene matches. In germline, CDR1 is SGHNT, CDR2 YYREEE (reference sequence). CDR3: CASRPGGGPRYEQYF. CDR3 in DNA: TGTGCCAGCAGACCGGGGGGAGGCCCCCGCTACGAGCAGTACTTC.

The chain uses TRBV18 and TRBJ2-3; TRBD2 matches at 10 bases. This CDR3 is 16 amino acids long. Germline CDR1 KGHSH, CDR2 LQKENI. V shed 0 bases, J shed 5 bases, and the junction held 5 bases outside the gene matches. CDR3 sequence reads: CASSPPLAGRGDTQYF. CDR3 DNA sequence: TGTGCCAGCTCACCACCACTAGCGGGAAGGGGAGATACGCAGTATTTT.

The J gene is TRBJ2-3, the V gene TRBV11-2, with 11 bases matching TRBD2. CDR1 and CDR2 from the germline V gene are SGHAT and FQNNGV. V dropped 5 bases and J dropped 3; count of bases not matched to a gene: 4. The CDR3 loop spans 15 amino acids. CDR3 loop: CASSPGLAATDTQYF. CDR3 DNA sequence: TGTGCCAGCAGCCCGGGACTAGCGGCTACAGATACGCAGTATTTT. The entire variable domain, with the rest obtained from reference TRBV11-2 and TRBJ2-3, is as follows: EAGVAQSPRYKIIEKRQSVAFWCNPISGHATLYWYQQILGQGPKLLIQFQNNGVVDDSQLPKDRFSAERLKGVDSTLKIQPAKLEDSAVYLCASSPGLAATDTQYFGPGTRLTVL.

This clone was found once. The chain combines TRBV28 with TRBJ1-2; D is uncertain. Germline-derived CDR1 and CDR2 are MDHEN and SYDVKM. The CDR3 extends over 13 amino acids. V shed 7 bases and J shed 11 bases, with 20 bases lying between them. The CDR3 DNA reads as TGTGCCAGCACCCAAAAGCCGACCCCGGGTTACACCTTC. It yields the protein CASTQKPTPGYTF.

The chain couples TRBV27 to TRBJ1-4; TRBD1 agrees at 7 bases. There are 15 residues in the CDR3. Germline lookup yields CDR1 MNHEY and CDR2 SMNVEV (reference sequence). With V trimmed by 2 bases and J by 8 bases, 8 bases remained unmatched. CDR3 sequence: CASSLEGGFEEKLFF. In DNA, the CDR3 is TGTGCCAGCAGTTTAGAAGGGGGCTTTGAAGAAAAACTGTTTTTT.

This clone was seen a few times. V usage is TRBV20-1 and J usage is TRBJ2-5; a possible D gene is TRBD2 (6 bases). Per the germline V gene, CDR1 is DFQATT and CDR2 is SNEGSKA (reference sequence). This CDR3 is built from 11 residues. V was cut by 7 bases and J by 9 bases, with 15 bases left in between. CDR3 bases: TGCAGTGTTACCGGGACTTCTCCCCAGTACTTC. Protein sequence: CSVTGTSPQYF.

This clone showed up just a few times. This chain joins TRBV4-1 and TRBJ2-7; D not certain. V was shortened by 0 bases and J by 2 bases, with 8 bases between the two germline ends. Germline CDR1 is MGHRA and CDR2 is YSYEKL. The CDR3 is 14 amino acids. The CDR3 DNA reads TGCGCCAGCAGCCAAGATCCAGATCCCTACGAGCAGTACTTC. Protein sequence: CASSQDPDPYEQYF.

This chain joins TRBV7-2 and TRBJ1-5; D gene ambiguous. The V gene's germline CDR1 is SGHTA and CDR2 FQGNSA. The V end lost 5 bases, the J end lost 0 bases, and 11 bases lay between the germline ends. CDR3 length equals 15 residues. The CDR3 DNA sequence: TGTGCCAGCAGCCCCATGGCACATAGCAATCAGCCCCAGCATTTT. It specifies CASSPMAHSNQPQHF.

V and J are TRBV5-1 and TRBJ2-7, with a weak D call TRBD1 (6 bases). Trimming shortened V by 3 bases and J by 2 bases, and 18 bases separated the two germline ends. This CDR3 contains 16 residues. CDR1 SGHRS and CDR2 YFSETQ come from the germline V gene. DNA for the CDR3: TGCGCCAGCAGCTCGACGAAGGCAGGGGATCCCTACGAGCAGTACTTC. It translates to CASSSTKAGDPYEQYF. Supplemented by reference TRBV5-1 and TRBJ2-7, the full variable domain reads KAGVTQTPRYLIKTRGQQVTLSCSPISGHRSVSWYQQTPGQGLQFLFEYFSETQRNKGNFPGRFSGRQFSNSRSEMNVSTLELGDSALYLCASSSTKAGDPYEQYFGPGTRLTVT.

CDR3 loop: CASSLGLAGPQETQYF. The DNA of the CDR3 is TGTGCCAGCAGCTTGGGACTAGCGGGCCCCCAAGAGACCCAGTACTTC. The rearrangement links TRBV9 to TRBJ2-5, with TRBD2 matching over 12 bases. The germline V gene has CDR1 SGDLS and CDR2 YYNGEE. The length of the CDR3 is 16 residues. V lost 4 bases, J lost 1 base, and 5 bases stayed unmatched.

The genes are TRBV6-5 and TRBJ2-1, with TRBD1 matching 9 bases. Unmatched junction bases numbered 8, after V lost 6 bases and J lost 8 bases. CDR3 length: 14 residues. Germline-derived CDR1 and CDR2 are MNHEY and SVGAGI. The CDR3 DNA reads TGTGCCAGCAGCCCCGGGACAGGGAAACATGAGCAGTTCTTC. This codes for CASSPGTGKHEQFF.

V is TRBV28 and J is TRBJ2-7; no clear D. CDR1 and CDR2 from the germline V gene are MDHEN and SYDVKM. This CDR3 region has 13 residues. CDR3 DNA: TGTTTTTTCAAGCAGAAGGCGGCATACGAGCAGTACTTC. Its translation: CFFKQKAAYEQYF.

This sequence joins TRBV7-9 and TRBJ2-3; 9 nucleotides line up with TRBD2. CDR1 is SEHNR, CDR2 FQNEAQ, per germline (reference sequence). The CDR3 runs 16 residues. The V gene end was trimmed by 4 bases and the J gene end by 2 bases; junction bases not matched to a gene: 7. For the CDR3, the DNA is TGTGCCAGCAGCTCGACTAGCGGAAACCCCACAGATACGCAGTATTTT. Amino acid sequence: CASSSTSGNPTDTQYF.

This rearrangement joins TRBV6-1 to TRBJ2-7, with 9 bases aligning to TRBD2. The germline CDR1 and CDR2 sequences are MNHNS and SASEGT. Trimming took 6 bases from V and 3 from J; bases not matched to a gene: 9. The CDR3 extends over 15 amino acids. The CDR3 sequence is CASRERLAENYEQYF. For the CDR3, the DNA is TGTGCCAGCAGGGAAAGACTAGCGGAAAACTACGAGCAGTACTTC.

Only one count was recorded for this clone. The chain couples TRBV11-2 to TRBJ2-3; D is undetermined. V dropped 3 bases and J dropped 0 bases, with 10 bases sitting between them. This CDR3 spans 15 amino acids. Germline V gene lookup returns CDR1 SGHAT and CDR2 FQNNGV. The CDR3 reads CASSFGRVSTDTQYF. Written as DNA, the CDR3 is TGTGCCAGCAGCTTTGGCCGGGTTAGCACAGATACGCAGTATTTT.